The clone carrying this TCR beta chain has a count of ten or more. Its antigen is currently unknown. In germline, CDR1 is MGHRA, CDR2 YSYEKL. There are 15 residues in the CDR3. V shed 5 bases and J shed 2 bases, with 13 bases lying between them. Hyperthyroidism patients were newly diagnosed, had disease duration under 2 months, and were aged 18 to 65 years. The diagnoses drew upon clinical symptoms, serum thyroxine and TRAb, thyroid ultrasound and orbital computed tomography. The record originates from a study of T cells in Graves' hyperthyroidism and ophthalmopathy. Study-wide results and caveats: The model's output predicted ophthalmopathy at a median of roughly 6.9 months prior to onset.

Amplified TCR beta CDR3 regions came from RNA transcripts. HTBI primers were the set used in a first-round RT-PCR of the TCR CDR3. TCRdb independently ran MiXCR on the multiplex PCR reads; one entry per CDR3 protein. The sample carries approximately 95,000 distinct CDR3 sequences, 40% recorded once. The sample taken for sequencing was peripheral blood or thyroid tissue (not recorded which). The sequence was obtained from a woman aged 25 to 39 with Graves' hyperthyroidism. The rearrangement joins TRBV4-1 to TRBJ1-5; possible D gene TRBD1, 5 bases. In DNA, the CDR3 is TGCGCCAGCAGCTACCCAGGGTCCGGCAATCAGCCCCAGCATTTT. It codes for CASSYPGSGNQPQHF.